Described below is a single TCR beta chain sequence and its context. The PCR used 60 Vbeta and 13 Jbeta primers. Libraries were prepared by immunoSEQ multiplex PCR; TCRdb keeps only in-frame clonotypes and omits some of them. The sample has about 170,000 clones; approximately 80% are singletons. Germline V CDR1 and CDR2: MNHNS, SASEGT. V trimming: 4 bases; J trimming: 4 bases; junction bases outside the gene matches: 2. The CDR3 totals 14 residues. This entry belongs to a study of cytomegalovirus exposure and HLA in healthy donors. The genes are TRBV6-1 and TRBJ1-4, with 8 bases identical to TRBD1. This clonotype was obtained from a woman aged 18-30 years in good health and CMV-seronegative. Sequenced sample: PBMCs. The CDR3 coding sequence is TGTGCCAGCAGTGTGGGACAGGTTAATGAAAAACTGTTTTTT. It yields the protein CASSVGQVNEKLFF.